This TCR beta chain was captured in a study of blood T cell repertoires in COVID-19 (dated by TCRdb to 2020 to 2021). About the study as a whole: Samples from collaborators originated in the United States, Italy and Spain and spanned both the acute and convalescent phases of COVID-19. The prospective study material was composed of cDNA or gDNA derived from T cells, B-cell-depleted T cells, or PBMCs. Deeply sampled blood TCRbeta repertoires from subjects exposed to, actively infected with, or recovered from COVID-19 were included in the dataset. The repertoires were released in a freely available public database meant as a resource for research on the immune response to SARS-CoV-2. Samples came from the ongoing ImmuneRACE study (first 160 participants) plus 1,254 subjects from 6 global collaborators. Sample metadata almost always included a de-identified subject ID, COVID-19 status, age in years and sex. Where available, HLA class I and class II types were taken from metadata supplied by the sample provider and were not determined by assay-based typing.

Results and caveats for the whole study, not just this receptor: Clinical and demographic metadata were provided uncurated, with the amount varying by source and participant.

TCRbeta CDR3 regions were amplified from genomic DNA using the immunoSEQ Assay, a bias-controlled multiplex PCR. As for the authors' bioinformatics: Within the assay, amplification of reference gene primers was used to estimate how many nucleated cells each sample contained. To quantify the absolute abundance of each unique TCRbeta CDR3 rearrangement, sequence reads were collapsed and filtered. For each sample, productive Simpson clonality was calculated by taking the square root of Simpson's diversity index across productive rearrangements. Drawn from immuneACCESS, this table holds only the in-frame rearrangements with V and J called that TCRdb kept. Clones are partly lost; checked studies trace under half to an unresolved V gene and leave the rest unexplained. That table furnishes V, J and clone size, whereas the DNA furnished D and trimming. For this sample the table gives 190,000 or so clones, of which roughly 86% were detected only once. The top ten clonotypes cover around 10% of the sample.

The CDR3, from cysteine to phenylalanine, totals 14 residues. Left in the record is the CDR3 DNA by itself, 42 bases read in frame from the first base. Looking up the germline V gene yields CDR1 ENHRY and CDR2 SYGVKD. The trim is 6 bases for V and 6 bases for J, with a gap of 14 bases between the germline ends. As concerns this clone: Its specific antigen is unknown. No qualities accompany the bases; no much larger clone lies one base away.

In the prospective study, participants were 18 to 89 years old, resided in approximately 25 geographic areas of the United States, and were enrolled through a virtual design. In the prospective study, cohorts were assigned on the basis of participant-reported clinical history obtained from a screening survey and a study questionnaire. Mobile phlebotomists in the prospective study collected whole blood, serum and a nasopharyngeal or oropharyngeal swab from every participant. Additional blood draws and questionnaires over an approximately two-month period could optionally be provided by prospective study participants. Blood samples from the prospective study were shipped frozen or at room temperature prior to DNA extraction.

The sequence came from a man between 18 and 35 years old with acute COVID-19. Sequenced sample: PBMCs or T cells enriched from blood (not recorded which). The sequence links TRBV10-3 to TRBJ2-2; 6 matching bases give a weak D call of TRBD2. The DNA sequence follows: TGTGCCATCAGGGAGGGAGGTGGAGCCGGGGAGCTGTTTTTT. This is translated as CAIREGGGAGELFF.